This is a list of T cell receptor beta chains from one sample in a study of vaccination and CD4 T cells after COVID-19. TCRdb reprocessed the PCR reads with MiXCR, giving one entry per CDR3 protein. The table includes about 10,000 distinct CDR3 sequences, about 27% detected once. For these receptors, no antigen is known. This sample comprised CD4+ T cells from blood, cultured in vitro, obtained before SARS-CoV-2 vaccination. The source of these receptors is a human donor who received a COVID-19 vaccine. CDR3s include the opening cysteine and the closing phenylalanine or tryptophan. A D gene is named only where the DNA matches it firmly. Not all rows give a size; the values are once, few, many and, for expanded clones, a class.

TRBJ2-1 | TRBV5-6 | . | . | TGTGCCAGCAGCCCGATTCGGGCAGGGGATCTAGCCTACAATGAGCAGTTCTTC | CASSPIRAGDLAYNEQFF
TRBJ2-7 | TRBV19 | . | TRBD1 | TGTGCCAGTAGTATGTGGACAGGGGACGACGAGCAGTACTTC | CASSMWTGDDEQYF
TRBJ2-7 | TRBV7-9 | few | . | TGTGCCAGCAGCCCCCCCCAACGACAGGTTGGAGCCTACGAGCAGTACTTC | CASSPPQRQVGAYEQYF
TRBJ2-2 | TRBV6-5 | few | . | TGTGCCAGCAGTTACGAGCACACCGGGGAGCTGTTTTTT | CASSYEHTGELFF
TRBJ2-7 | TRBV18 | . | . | TGTGCCAGCTCACCATGGTCCAGCCTCAAGTACTTC | CASSPWSSLKYF
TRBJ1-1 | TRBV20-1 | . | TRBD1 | TGCAGTGCTAGCCGACAGGGGAGGACTGAAGCTTTCTTT | CSASRQGRTEAFF
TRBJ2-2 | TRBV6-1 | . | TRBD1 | TGTGCCAGCAGCCCTACAGGGGGTGGTACCGGGGAGCTGTTTTTT | CASSPTGGGTGELFF
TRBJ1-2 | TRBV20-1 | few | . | TGCAGTGCTAGAGGGGGCATCTTCTATGGCTACACCTTC | CSARGGIFYGYTF
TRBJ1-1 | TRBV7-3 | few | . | TGTGCCAGCAGCTTATTTGGGCCAGCGAACACTGAAGCTTTCTTT | CASSLFGPANTEAFF
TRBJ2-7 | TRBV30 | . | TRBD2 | TGTGCCTGGAGTGGCGCTAAGGTTGCGGGGGGGCCCTGGGGCTCCTACGAGCAGTACTTC | CAWSGAKVAGGPWGSYEQYF
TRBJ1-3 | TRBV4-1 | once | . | TGCGCCAGCAGCCAAGTCCCGGGGGCCAACTCTGGAAACACCATATATTTT | CASSQVPGANSGNTIYF
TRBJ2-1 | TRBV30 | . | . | TGTGCCTGGCGTTTCTCTTCCGTCGGAGTCGGCAGGGGAGCAATAAATGAGCAGTTCTTC | CAWRFSSVGVGRGAINEQFF
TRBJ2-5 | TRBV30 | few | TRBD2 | TGTGCCTGGAGTGTTGGTCTAGCGGGGGGGGCCTGGGAGACCCAGTACTTC | CAWSVGLAGGAWETQYF
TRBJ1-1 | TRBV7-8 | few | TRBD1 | TGTGCCAGCAGCTCCACAGGACAGGCTGAAGCTTTCTTT | CASSSTGQAEAFF
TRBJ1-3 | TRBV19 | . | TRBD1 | TGTGCCAGTAGCGGACAGGTCTCTGGAAACACCATATATTTT | CASSGQVSGNTIYF
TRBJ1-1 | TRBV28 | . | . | TGTGCCAGCACCCCGGGGTCGGAAGCTTTCTTT | CASTPGSEAFF
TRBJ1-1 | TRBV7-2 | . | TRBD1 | TGTGCCAGCAGCTTACCACGGTCACAGGGGCAATACCCGAACACTGAAGCTTTCTTT | CASSLPRSQGQYPNTEAFF